One sample yielded the 5 T cell receptor beta chains listed below, sequenced in a study of identical twins. Using its own MiXCR run on the 5' RACE reads, TCRdb lists one record per CDR3 protein. Among roughly 720,000 distinct CDR3 sequences listed, approximately 18% were seen once. Separately, the same data were catalogued under a study of T cells expressing NK-cell markers.

The specimen sequenced was PBMCs. These TCRs come from a young woman in good health.

This clonotype was counted a few times. The chain joins TRBV20-1 to TRBJ2-7, with D hard to call. Trimming took off 2 bases at V and 3 bases at J, with 5 bases between the two ends. There are 11 residues in the CDR3. The germline V gene has CDR1 DFQATT and CDR2 SNEGSKA (reference sequence). In DNA, the CDR3 is TGCAGTGCTAGAAACGGCTACGAGCAGTACTTC. This translates into CSARNGYEQYF.

This clonotype was seen a few times. This chain connects TRBV6-2 or TRBV6-3 to TRBJ2-1, with TRBD1 matching over 7 bases. Trimming took 6 bases from V and 0 from J; bases not matched to a gene: 11. This CDR3 contains 17 residues. Germline V gene lookup returns CDR1 MNHEY and CDR2 SVGEGT. CDR3 nucleotides: TGTGCCAGCAGCACCCCCCGTGGGGACAGCTCCTACAATGAGCAGTTCTTC. Its translation is CASSTPRGDSSYNEQFF.

This clonotype has only a few counts. V usage is TRBV7-9 and J usage is TRBJ2-1; D uncertain. Deletions cut 0 bases from V and 4 bases from J, with 10 bases between. The CDR3 contains 15 residues. Germline CDR1 is SEHNR and CDR2 is FQNEAQ (reference sequence). The CDR3 sequence: CASSLAGPLYNEQFF. CDR3 sequence (DNA): TGTGCCAGCAGCTTAGCCGGACCGCTATACAATGAGCAGTTCTTC. Combining the CDR3 with reference TRBV7-9 and TRBJ2-1 gives the whole variable domain DTGVSQNPRHKITKRGQNVTFRCDPISEHNRLYWYRQTLGQGPEFLTYFQNEAQLEKSRLLSDRFSAERPKGSFSTLEIQRTEQGDSAMYLCASSLAGPLYNEQFFGPGTRLTVL.

The rearrangement links TRBV12-3 or TRBV12-4 to TRBJ2-7; D gene uncertain. CDR3 length equals 14 residues. V was clipped by 3 bases and J by 4 bases, with 13 bases between them. The CDR3 protein is CASSFGPGSYEQYF. The CDR3 nucleotides read TGTGCCAGCAGTTTTGGGCCCGGGTCGTACGAGCAGTACTTC.

In its sample, this clonotype was seen a few times. V and J are TRBV12-3 or TRBV12-4 and TRBJ2-7; tentative D call: TRBD1 (6 bases). Trimming removed 2 bases at V and 4 bases at J, with 12 bases between. CDR3 size: 14 residues. CDR3 DNA sequence: TGTGCCAGCAGTTTAAAGGGGACAATATACGAGCAGTACTTC. Translating it yields CASSLKGTIYEQYF.